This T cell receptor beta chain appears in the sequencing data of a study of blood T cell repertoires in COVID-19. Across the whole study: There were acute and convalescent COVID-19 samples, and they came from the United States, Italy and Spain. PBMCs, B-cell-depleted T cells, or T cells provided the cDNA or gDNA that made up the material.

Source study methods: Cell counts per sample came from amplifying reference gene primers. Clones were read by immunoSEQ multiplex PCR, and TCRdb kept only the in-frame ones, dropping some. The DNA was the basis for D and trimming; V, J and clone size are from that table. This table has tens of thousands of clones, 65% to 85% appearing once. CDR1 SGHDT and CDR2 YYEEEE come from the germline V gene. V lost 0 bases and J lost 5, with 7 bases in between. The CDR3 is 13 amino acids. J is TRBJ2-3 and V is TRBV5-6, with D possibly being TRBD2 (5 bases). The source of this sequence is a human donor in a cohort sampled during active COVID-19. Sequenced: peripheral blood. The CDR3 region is CASSLVGRDTQYF. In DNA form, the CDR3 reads TGTGCCAGCAGCTTGGTTGGGAGAGATACGCAGTATTTT.